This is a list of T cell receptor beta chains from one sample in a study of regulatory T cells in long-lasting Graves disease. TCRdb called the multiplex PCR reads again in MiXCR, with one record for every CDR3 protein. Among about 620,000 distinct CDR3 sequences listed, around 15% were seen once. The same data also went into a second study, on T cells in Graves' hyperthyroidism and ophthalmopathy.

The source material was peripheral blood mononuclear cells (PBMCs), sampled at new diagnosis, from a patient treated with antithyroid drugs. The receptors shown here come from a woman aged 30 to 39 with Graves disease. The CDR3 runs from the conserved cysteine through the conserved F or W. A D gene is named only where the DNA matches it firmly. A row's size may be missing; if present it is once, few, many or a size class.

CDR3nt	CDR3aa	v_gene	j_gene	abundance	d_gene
TGCAGTGCTAGTCAGTATACGCAGTATTTT	CSASQYTQYF	TRBV20-1	TRBJ2-3	many	NA
TGTGCCAGCAGTTACTCGGGGGTGGAGCGAGAGAACACCGGGGAGCTGTTTTTT	CASSYSGVERENTGELFF	TRBV6-6	TRBJ2-2	NA	NA
TGTGCCAGCAGCCCCCGGGGACTAGCGGGAGGCCAAGAGACCCAGTACTTC	CASSPRGLAGGQETQYF	TRBV3-1	TRBJ2-5	few	TRBD2
TGTGCCAGCAGCTATGCGGGAGTGGGGGGGACCCAGTACTTC	CASSYAGVGGTQYF	TRBV7-9	TRBJ2-5	NA	TRBD2
TGTGCCAGCAGTGATGGTCCGGGGTATCAGCCCCAGCATTTT	CASSDGPGYQPQHF	TRBV2	TRBJ1-5	many	NA
TGCAGTGCTTTCAGTGTGCAAGAAAAACTGTTTTTT	CSAFSVQEKLFF	TRBV20-1	TRBJ1-4	few	NA
TGTGCCAGCAGCTTTGGGGGAAACTACAATGAGCAGTTCTTC	CASSFGGNYNEQFF	TRBV5-5	TRBJ2-1	NA	NA
TGTGCCACCAGTGAAAGGGGTTCGGCTCAGCCCCAGCATTTT	CATSERGSAQPQHF	TRBV24-1	TRBJ1-5	many	NA
TGTGCCAGCAGCGCCGCATCGATAGGAGGTTCACCCCTCCACTTT	CASSAASIGGSPLHF	TRBV9	TRBJ1-6	few	NA
TGTGCCACCAGCAGAGAAGGGGGGTGGGGGGTTCAGCCCCAGCATTTT	CATSREGGWGVQPQHF	TRBV15	TRBJ1-5	many	NA
TGTGCCAGCACCCACGCGGGAGGGGACACGGGCTATGGCTACACCTTC	CASTHAGGDTGYGYTF	TRBV6-1	TRBJ1-2	NA	NA